Described below is a single T cell receptor (beta chain) sequence and its context. The antigen is unknown. This CDR3 contains 14 residues. V dropped 0 bases and J dropped 1 base, with 8 bases sitting between them. Germline CDR1 SGHRS, CDR2 YFSETQ. The data belong to a study of the immune and genomic landscape of osteosarcoma. Study as a whole: Pediatric and adult high-grade osteosarcoma patients, median diagnosis age approximately 30. Findings of the study overall: Clonality was higher in immune-hot C3 than cold C1, yet still low. No matched normal tissue; external skin and blood data served as benchmarks.

Primary, local recurrence and metastasis osteosarcoma tumors were taken after treatment from poor-prognosis patients. Repertoires were generated with immunoSEQ multiplex PCR, while TCRdb's copy carries only in-frame clones and drops some. Of more than 8,000 clones listed, approximately 71% are singletons. This clonotype was obtained from a human donor with osteosarcoma. The chain has TRBV5-1 and TRBJ2-7; D is uncertain. The source material was osteosarcoma tumor tissue from the lung. The CDR3 sequence is CASSLESFSYEQYF. CDR3 nucleotides: TGCGCCAGCAGCTTGGAGTCCTTTTCCTACGAGCAGTACTTC.